This is a list of T cell receptor beta chains from one sample in a study of T and B cells in COVID-19 patients. TCRdb ran MiXCR on the multiplex PCR reads and lists one entry per CDR3 protein. This sample has fewer than 9,500 distinct CDR3 sequences, with 25% to 30% found just once. Sequencing was done on a sample of blood. The receptors were sampled from a human donor who had recovered from COVID-19. Both conserved end residues are part of each CDR3. D genes are given only for firm matches. Size is stated for part of the rows, as once, few or many counts, or as a class when the clone is expanded.

j_gene: TRBJ2-1
abundance: medium-sized
v_gene: TRBV6-5
d_gene: -
CDR3nt: TGTGCCAGCACGTGGAGCGGAGGACTCAATGAGCAGTTCTTC
CDR3aa: CASTWSGGLNEQFF

j_gene: TRBJ2-2
abundance: medium-sized
v_gene: TRBV30
d_gene: TRBD2
CDR3nt: TGTGCCTGGAGTGTACGCGGCGCGGGAGGATCCACCGGGGAGCTGTTTTTT
CDR3aa: CAWSVRGAGGSTGELFF

j_gene: TRBJ1-3
abundance: once
v_gene: TRBV5-1
d_gene: TRBD1
CDR3nt: TGCGCCAGTTCCACGACAGGGTCTGGAAACACCATATATTTT
CDR3aa: CASSTTGSGNTIYF

j_gene: TRBJ2-1
abundance: -
v_gene: TRBV6-2/TRBV6-3
d_gene: -
CDR3nt: TGTGCCAGTCGGCGTGGGAGTACCCCCGGGTCCTACAATGAGCAGTTCTTC
CDR3aa: CASRRGSTPGSYNEQFF

j_gene: TRBJ1-5
abundance: medium-sized
v_gene: TRBV29-1
d_gene: TRBD1
CDR3nt: TGCAGCGTGACCCCCGGGACAGGGGCAGGGCAGCCCCAGCATTTT
CDR3aa: CSVTPGTGAGQPQHF

j_gene: TRBJ1-6
abundance: -
v_gene: TRBV18
d_gene: -
CDR3nt: TGTGCCAGCCACGGGGGAAAGAGCTCCTATAATTCACCCCTCCACTTT
CDR3aa: CASHGGKSSYNSPLHF

j_gene: TRBJ2-3
abundance: many
v_gene: TRBV6-2/TRBV6-3
d_gene: TRBD2
CDR3nt: TGTGCCAGCAGTGAGGGACTAGCGGGCGCAGATACGCAGTATTTT
CDR3aa: CASSEGLAGADTQYF

j_gene: TRBJ2-7
abundance: medium-sized
v_gene: TRBV30
d_gene: -
CDR3nt: TGTGCCTGGAGTGTCACAGATACCTACGAGCAGTACTTC
CDR3aa: CAWSVTDTYEQYF

j_gene: TRBJ1-1
abundance: -
v_gene: TRBV29-1
d_gene: TRBD1
CDR3nt: TGCAGCGGATATGAGGCCGGGACAGGGGGCACTGAAGCTTTCTTT
CDR3aa: CSGYEAGTGGTEAFF

j_gene: TRBJ2-5
abundance: -
v_gene: TRBV28
d_gene: TRBD1
CDR3nt: TGTGCCAGCAGTTCAGGGGGCTTAGGAGAGACCCAGTACTTC
CDR3aa: CASSSGGLGETQYF

j_gene: TRBJ2-1
abundance: few
v_gene: TRBV11-2
d_gene: -
CDR3nt: TGTGCCAGCAGCTTAGTTGCCACAAATTACTTCAATGAGCAGTTCTTC
CDR3aa: CASSLVATNYFNEQFF

j_gene: TRBJ1-6
abundance: -
v_gene: TRBV6-2/TRBV6-3
d_gene: TRBD1
CDR3nt: TGTGCCAGCAGTTACCCGGGACAGGGCTCCTATAATTCACCCCTCCACTTT
CDR3aa: CASSYPGQGSYNSPLHF

j_gene: TRBJ1-4
abundance: -
v_gene: TRBV19
d_gene: TRBD1
CDR3nt: TGTGCCAGTAGTGCACCGGGACAGGCTACTATTGCTGAAAAACTGTTTTTT
CDR3aa: CASSAPGQATIAEKLFF

j_gene: TRBJ2-3
abundance: -
v_gene: TRBV6-1
d_gene: TRBD2
CDR3nt: TGTGCCAGCATGGGCGGGGGGGGGAGGGCAGATACGCAGTATTTT
CDR3aa: CASMGGGGRADTQYF

j_gene: TRBJ1-1
abundance: few
v_gene: TRBV6-2/TRBV6-3
d_gene: -
CDR3nt: TGTGCCAGCAGCCACGGACGGGTCCCGGGGAACACTGAAGCTTTCTTT
CDR3aa: CASSHGRVPGNTEAFF

j_gene: TRBJ1-6
abundance: medium-sized
v_gene: TRBV19
d_gene: -
CDR3nt: TGTGCCAGTAGTTTCGCGGCCGGATCCTATAATTCACCCCTCCACTTT
CDR3aa: CASSFAAGSYNSPLHF

j_gene: TRBJ2-3
abundance: -
v_gene: TRBV19
d_gene: -
CDR3nt: TGTGCCAGCAGCTTAAGGGGGGGCGATGTACATACGCAGTATTTT
CDR3aa: CASSLRGGDVHTQYF

j_gene: TRBJ2-5
abundance: few
v_gene: TRBV5-4
d_gene: -
CDR3nt: TGTGCCAGCAGTTCCCGGGACTCAAGAGAGACCCAGTACTTC
CDR3aa: CASSSRDSRETQYF

j_gene: TRBJ2-7
abundance: medium-sized
v_gene: TRBV6-5
d_gene: TRBD1
CDR3nt: TGTGCCAGCAAAAGGACAGGGCCTTACGAGCAGTACTTC
CDR3aa: CASKRTGPYEQYF

j_gene: TRBJ1-1
abundance: -
v_gene: TRBV19
d_gene: TRBD1
CDR3nt: TGTGCCAGTAGTATAACCGGGACAGGGGGCACTGAAGCTTTCTTT
CDR3aa: CASSITGTGGTEAFF

j_gene: TRBJ2-1
abundance: medium-sized
v_gene: TRBV18
d_gene: -
CDR3nt: TGTGCCAGCTCACCGGTCAGGCTACAGAGTGGGAGTGAGCAGTTCTTC
CDR3aa: CASSPVRLQSGSEQFF

j_gene: TRBJ1-2
abundance: few
v_gene: TRBV5-6
d_gene: -
CDR3nt: TGTGCCAGCAGCTTGGTCGGTCAGTATGGCTACACCTTC
CDR3aa: CASSLVGQYGYTF

j_gene: TRBJ1-1
abundance: medium-sized
v_gene: TRBV30
d_gene: -
CDR3nt: TGTGCCTGGAGATCCTCATCTAACACTGAAGCTTTCTTT
CDR3aa: CAWRSSSNTEAFF

j_gene: TRBJ1-1
abundance: few
v_gene: TRBV6-5
d_gene: -
CDR3nt: TGTGCCAGCAGTCTAGAGCGGATATATAACACTGAAGCTTTCTTT
CDR3aa: CASSLERIYNTEAFF

j_gene: TRBJ1-2
abundance: -
v_gene: TRBV6-5
d_gene: TRBD1
CDR3nt: TGTGCCAGCAGTTACCGACAGGGAGGCTATGGCTACACCTTC
CDR3aa: CASSYRQGGYGYTF

j_gene: TRBJ2-3
abundance: -
v_gene: TRBV28
d_gene: TRBD1
CDR3nt: TGTGCCAGCAGTTTCCCAGGGGGAGGCACAGATACGCAGTATTTT
CDR3aa: CASSFPGGGTDTQYF

j_gene: TRBJ2-3
abundance: -
v_gene: TRBV10-2
d_gene: TRBD2
CDR3nt: TGCGCCAGCAGGGGACTAGCGGGAGCCGGCACAGATACGCAGTATTTT
CDR3aa: CASRGLAGAGTDTQYF

j_gene: TRBJ1-1
abundance: medium-sized
v_gene: TRBV19
d_gene: TRBD1
CDR3nt: TGTGCCAGTAGTCCCCTGACAGGGTACACTGAAGCTTTCTTT
CDR3aa: CASSPLTGYTEAFF

j_gene: TRBJ2-1
abundance: medium-sized
v_gene: TRBV30
d_gene: -
CDR3nt: TGTGCCTGGAGTGTACAGGAGGGGAATGAGCAGTTCTTC
CDR3aa: CAWSVQEGNEQFF

j_gene: TRBJ2-7
abundance: medium-sized
v_gene: TRBV6-5
d_gene: TRBD1
CDR3nt: TGTGCCAGCAGTCGACTTGGGACAGGGGTCTACGAGCAGTACTTC
CDR3aa: CASSRLGTGVYEQYF

j_gene: TRBJ2-5
abundance: -
v_gene: TRBV9
d_gene: -
CDR3nt: TGTGCCAGCAGCGCCGGGGACCGGGGGATAGAGACCCAGTACTTC
CDR3aa: CASSAGDRGIETQYF

j_gene: TRBJ2-5
abundance: -
v_gene: TRBV5-1
d_gene: TRBD2
CDR3nt: TGCGCCAGCAGCGAACTAGCGGGGGTGCAAGAGACCCAGTACTTC
CDR3aa: CASSELAGVQETQYF

j_gene: TRBJ2-5
abundance: -
v_gene: TRBV7-2
d_gene: -
CDR3nt: TGTGCCAGCAGCTTAGTCCCAGCAGGGGGGATCCGAGAGACCCAGTACTTC
CDR3aa: CASSLVPAGGIRETQYF

j_gene: TRBJ1-1
abundance: once
v_gene: TRBV30
d_gene: -
CDR3nt: TGTGCCTGGATTACGAAAGACAGGTTCACTGAAGCTTTCTTT
CDR3aa: CAWITKDRFTEAFF

j_gene: TRBJ1-2
abundance: -
v_gene: TRBV6-2/TRBV6-3
d_gene: TRBD1
CDR3nt: TGTGCCAGCAGCCGAATGGACAGGGAGAACTATGGCTACACCTTC
CDR3aa: CASSRMDRENYGYTF

j_gene: TRBJ1-6
abundance: medium-sized
v_gene: TRBV30
d_gene: -
CDR3nt: TGTGCCTGGAAGCCGGGCTCCTATAATTCACCCCTCCACTTT
CDR3aa: CAWKPGSYNSPLHF

j_gene: TRBJ2-7
abundance: few
v_gene: TRBV28
d_gene: TRBD1
CDR3nt: TGTGCCAGCAGTTTGACCCAGGACAGGTTTGACGAGCAGTACTTC
CDR3aa: CASSLTQDRFDEQYF

j_gene: TRBJ2-7
abundance: medium-sized
v_gene: TRBV19
d_gene: -
CDR3nt: TGTGCCAGTAGTAATAACGCCTACTACGAGCAGTACTTC
CDR3aa: CASSNNAYYEQYF

j_gene: TRBJ1-2
abundance: few
v_gene: TRBV12-3/TRBV12-4
d_gene: TRBD1
CDR3nt: TGTGCCAGCAGCCCGACAGGGCGCTATGGCTACACCTTC
CDR3aa: CASSPTGRYGYTF

j_gene: TRBJ2-5
abundance: few
v_gene: TRBV7-2
d_gene: -
CDR3nt: TGTGCCAGCAGCTTAGCCGCAGGACGGGAGACCCAGTACTTC
CDR3aa: CASSLAAGRETQYF

j_gene: TRBJ1-2
abundance: few
v_gene: TRBV10-3
d_gene: -
CDR3nt: TGTGCCATCAGGTCTGGGGTAAGTGGTGCCGGCTACACCTTC
CDR3aa: CAIRSGVSGAGYTF

j_gene: TRBJ2-1
abundance: -
v_gene: TRBV5-1
d_gene: -
CDR3nt: TGCGCCAGCAGCTTAGGCGACTCCGCCCGGGGCAATGAGCAGTTCTTC
CDR3aa: CASSLGDSARGNEQFF

j_gene: TRBJ1-2
abundance: once
v_gene: TRBV18
d_gene: -
CDR3nt: TGTGCCAGCTCACCACCGGATTCTGGCTACACCTTC
CDR3aa: CASSPPDSGYTF

j_gene: TRBJ2-1
abundance: medium-sized
v_gene: TRBV12-3/TRBV12-4
d_gene: TRBD2
CDR3nt: TGTGCCAGCAGTCGACAGCGGGAGATAGACAATGAGCAGTTCTTC
CDR3aa: CASSRQREIDNEQFF

j_gene: TRBJ1-1
abundance: few
v_gene: TRBV18
d_gene: -
CDR3nt: TGTGCCAGCTCCCCTCAGGGTTTTAACACTGAAGCTTTCTTT
CDR3aa: CASSPQGFNTEAFF

j_gene: TRBJ2-5
abundance: few
v_gene: TRBV5-4
d_gene: -
CDR3nt: TGTGCCAGCAGCTTGGGTTCGCAAGAGACCCAGTACTTC
CDR3aa: CASSLGSQETQYF

j_gene: TRBJ2-3
abundance: -
v_gene: TRBV14
d_gene: TRBD2
CDR3nt: TGTGCCAGCAGCCCCCAATGGCGGGGGGTGACAGATACGCAGTATTTT
CDR3aa: CASSPQWRGVTDTQYF

j_gene: TRBJ2-1
abundance: -
v_gene: TRBV7-6
d_gene: TRBD2
CDR3nt: TGTGCCAGCAGCCCAGGGACTAGCGGGGGTAGGAATGAGCAGTTCTTC
CDR3aa: CASSPGTSGGRNEQFF